These T cell receptor beta chains were read from a single sample in a study of TIL therapy for anti-PD-1-resistant metastatic lung cancer. TCRdb's table, derived via immunoSEQ multiplex PCR, lists solely in-frame clones and lacks some. The profile covers 9,000 to 15,000 clones, with nearly 80% appearing a single time and about 9.5% taken by the ten largest. The source was blood, collected at baseline. The receptor set was obtained from a person between 25 and 79 years old with non-small cell lung cancer. Each CDR3 is given with its conserved first and last residue. Each record gives: V gene, J gene, clone size, CDR3 protein. The size of a clone is reported for some rows only, either as once, few or many, or as a class for expanded clones.

TRBV30	TRBJ2-6	.	CASGVWDSGANVLTF
TRBV11-2	TRBJ1-5	.	CASSVVGAGAGNQPQHF
TRBV6-5	TRBJ2-1	.	CASSYFGPYNEQFF
TRBV19	TRBJ1-5	few	CASSRGTGSESNQPQHF
TRBV7-2	TRBJ2-3	.	CASSLKVRVLADTQYF
TRBV5-4	TRBJ2-3	.	CASSGTSGTDTQYF
TRBV7-2	TRBJ1-1	.	CASSLGDRVRSEAFF
TRBV15	TRBJ2-7	.	CATSPTAGGSDEQYF
TRBV2	TRBJ2-2	.	CALRGGHGELFF
TRBV19	TRBJ1-5	.	CASHQHSYSNQPQHF
TRBV5-8	TRBJ2-7	.	CASTPGDRGIYEQYF
TRBV18	TRBJ2-2	few	CASSPPVTGELFF
TRBV6-6	TRBJ2-7	.	CASSYDRGYEQYF
TRBV4-3	TRBJ2-6	.	CASSLGQGAAGANVLTF
TRBV7-2	TRBJ2-7	.	CASSLTSGSYEQYF
TRBV30	TRBJ2-3	.	CAWRAYGTGGTDTQYF
TRBV27	TRBJ1-2	.	CASRLDGTNYGYTF
TRBV30	TRBJ1-5	.	CAWNRRGGSNQPQHF
TRBV12-1	TRBJ1-2	.	CASSPGPPGHGYTF